Each of the 18 T cell receptor beta chains below was sequenced from the same sample in a study of T cell clonality in common variable immunodeficiency (dated by TCRdb to 2015 to 2017). The library was obtained by the immunoSEQ multiplex PCR assay. TCRdb's version of the immuneACCESS table is confined to in-frame rearrangements and falls short of the full clone set. An unresolved V gene accounts for under half of the shortfall where checked; the remainder is of unknown origin. There are some 27,000 clones in this sample, and none of them is a singleton. Together, the top ten hold 3.1% of the sample. These receptors have no identified antigens. What the study reported, not specific to this receptor: CVID TCRbeta sequences were reported to have fewer deletions and N-nucleotide insertions and to lack highly modified clones with 13 or more V deletions.

The sample consisted of peripheral blood mononuclear cells. The receptors were sampled from a human donor with common variable immunodeficiency.

By frequency in the sample, this clone is medium-sized. Read data end 3 residues before the CDR3 end; the end is taken from the germline J gene. The rearrangement uses TRBV20-1 and TRBJ2-1, with TRBD2 identical over 8 bases. The CDR3 is 14 amino acids. The germline V gene encodes CDR1 DFQATT and CDR2 SNEGSKA (reference sequence). Trimming removed 7 bases from V and 3 bases from J; junction bases left unmatched: 8. The CDR3 loop is CSVRPGLDYNEQFF. Partial CDR3 DNA: TGCAGTGTACGGCCGGGACTAGACTACAATGAG.

The part of the CDR3 DNA that was read is TGTGCCTGGAAAGGACAGGGTCCCACCGGGGAG. Protein product: CAWKGQGPTGE. The full CDR3 protein is CAWKGQGPTGELFF. The chain recombines TRBV30 with TRBJ2-2; 8 nucleotides line up with TRBD1. The missing CDR3 end, 3 residues past where the read stops, is filled in from the germline J gene. The V segment lost 4 bases and the J segment 4 bases; nucleotides outside the gene matches: 5. The CDR3 has 14 residues. Germline CDR1 and CDR2: GTSNPN and SVGIG (reference sequence).

This clone was recorded many times. Read coverage stops 3 residues before the CDR3 terminus; the germline J gene supplies the remainder. The rearrangement joins TRBV5-1 to TRBJ2-6; D possibly corresponds to TRBD1 (6 bases). Germline V CDR1 and CDR2: SGHRS, YFSETQ. V was pared by 4 bases and J by 3 bases, with 20 bases between. CDR3 size: 18 residues. The CDR3: CASSRGRQGIGGANVLTF. Partial CDR3 DNA: TGCGCCAGCAGCCGAGGGCGGCAGGGGATAGGTGGGGCCAACGTC.

This clone has just a few counts. The sequenced fragment ends 3 residues before the CDR3 boundary, so the rest is inferred from the germline J gene. The chain is built from TRBV18 and TRBJ1-2, with TRBD1 identical over 7 bases. The V segment lost 3 bases and the J segment 3 bases; nucleotides outside the gene matches: 4. The germline CDR1 and CDR2 sequences are KGHSH and LQKENI. CDR3 size: 14 residues. The CDR3: CASSPPTGDYGYTF. CDR3 bases read: TGTGCCAGCTCACCGCCTACAGGGGACTATGGC.

This clone was seen more than once but under ten times. From the germline J gene comes the end of the CDR3, since the read stops 3 residues before it. The chain joins TRBV7-9 to TRBJ2-7; 9 bases line up with TRBD1. CDR1 is SEHNR and CDR2 is FQNEAQ in the germline V gene (reference sequence). This CDR3 has 15 amino acids. J gave up 2 bases and V 1 base, and 3 bases lay outside the gene matches. CDR3 DNA, as far as it was read: TGTGCCAGCAGCTTAGAGGGGACAGGGCCCTACGAG. This encodes CASSLEGTGPYE. The full CDR3 is CASSLEGTGPYEQYF. Variable domain in full (rest from reference TRBV7-9 and TRBJ2-7): DTGVSQNPRHKITKRGQNVTFRCDPISEHNRLYWYRQTLGQGPEFLTYFQNEAQLEKSRLLSDRFSAERPKGSFSTLEIQRTEQGDSAMYLCASSLEGTGPYEQYFGPGTRLTVT.

Details on this clone: The sequence runs out 3 residues before the end of the CDR3; the remainder is reconstructed from the germline J gene. The rearrangement links TRBV20-1 to TRBJ2-7, with D perhaps matching TRBD1 (5 bases). V was pared by 2 bases and J by 5 bases, with 13 bases between. The CDR3 runs to 13 residues. Germline V gene sequence: CDR1 DFQATT, CDR2 SNEGSKA (reference sequence). CDR3 DNA, as far as it was read: TGCAGTGCTAGACGCGCGACAGCTGACGAG. Protein sequence: CSARRATADE. The full CDR3 protein is CSARRATADEQYF.

Many counts were recorded for this clone. The CDR3 end falls 3 residues outside the read, so it is completed with the germline J gene. The chain combines TRBV20-1 with TRBJ2-1; unclear D gene. The CDR3 is 15 residues long. The ends were cut back, 6 bases at V and 0 bases at J, with 15 bases in the middle. Germline V gene data show CDR1 as DFQATT and CDR2 as SNEGSKA (reference sequence). Here the CDR3 reads CSAHAMGSSYNEQFF. The part of the CDR3 DNA that was read is TGCAGTGCCCACGCTATGGGCAGCTCCTACAATGAG.

Comments on this clone: The read halts 3 residues ahead of the CDR3 end, with the missing end drawn from the germline J gene. The V call is TRBV5-1, the J call TRBJ2-5, with D possibly TRBD2 on 7 matching bases. CDR3 length: 14 amino acids. The V end was cut by 5 bases, the J end by 3 bases, with 14 bases between. Germline lookup yields CDR1 SGHRS and CDR2 YFSETQ. CDR3 in amino acids: CASRVGGPEETQYF. The DNA read from the CDR3 is TGCGCCAGCAGGGTGGGGGGGCCCGAAGAGACC.

Ten or more counts support this clone. CDR3 in amino acids: CASSPGLEDRTYGELFF. The CDR3 DNA, read in part, is TGTGCCAGCTCACCAGGGCTGGAGGACAGGACATATGGGGAG. This chain joins TRBV18 and TRBJ2-2; the match to TRBD1 covers 7 bases. Sequencing ends 3 residues short of the CDR3 end; the germline J gene provides the rest. The CDR3 loop spans 17 amino acids. Germline values: CDR1 KGHSH, CDR2 LQKENI. Trimming cost V 2 bases and J 8 bases; bases outside gene matches: 14.

Concerning this clone: The read terminates 3 residues before the CDR3 end, so the remaining end is supplied by the germline J gene. This chain links TRBV18 with TRBJ1-2; D not resolved. Germline CDR1 is KGHSH and CDR2 is LQKENI. Trimming took off 2 bases at V and 4 bases at J, with 5 bases between the two ends. The CDR3 extends over 12 amino acids. Partial CDR3 DNA: TGTGCCAGCTCACCATCCGGCTATGGC. This sequence encodes CASSPSGYG. In full, the CDR3 is CASSPSGYGYTF. The variable domain in full, with the rest retrieved from reference TRBV18 and TRBJ1-2, is NAGVMQNPRHLVRRRGQEARLRCSPMKGHSHVYWYRQLPEEGLKFMVYLQKENIIDESGMPKERFSAEFPKEGPSILRIQQVVRGDSAAYFCASSPSGYGYTFGSGTRLTVV.

For this clone: The read ends 3 residues before the CDR3 terminus; that terminus is restored from the germline J gene. The J gene is TRBJ2-7, the V gene TRBV16; a weak D match, TRBD2 (5 bases). Trimming pared 0 bases from V and 3 bases from J, leaving 6 bases between. Germline V gene lookup returns CDR1 KGHSY and CDR2 FQNENV. This CDR3 region has 13 residues. The CDR3 loop is CASSQSGVYEQYF. The sequenced CDR3 bases are TGTGCCAGCAGCCAATCCGGGGTCTACGAG.

This clone was observed at least ten times. The read ends 3 residues early relative to the CDR3; the germline J gene fills the gap. The chain recombines TRBV20-1 with TRBJ2-7, with 14 bases aligning to TRBD2. This CDR3 contains 16 residues. Looked up from germline, CDR1 is DFQATT and CDR2 is SNEGSKA (reference sequence). Trimming took 6 bases from V and 5 from J; bases not matched to a gene: 12. Partial CDR3 DNA: TGCAGTGCCACCCGGACTAGCGGGGGGCCAAGACACGAG. Its translation: CSATRTSGGPRHE. The whole CDR3 is CSATRTSGGPRHEQYF.

Worth noting for this clone: From the germline J gene comes the end of the CDR3, since the read stops 3 residues before it. The chain uses TRBV7-2 and TRBJ2-7, with TRBD2 matching over 7 bases. Germline CDR1 reads SGHTA; CDR2 reads FQGNSA. The CDR3 consists of 14 residues. The V gene end was trimmed by 1 base and the J gene end by 3 bases; junction bases not matched to a gene: 3. The CDR3 bases that were read are TGTGCCAGCAGCTTAGAGCGGGGAAACTACGAG. Its protein product is CASSLERGNYE. From start to end, the CDR3 is CASSLERGNYEQYF. Complete variable domain (other parts from reference TRBV7-2 and TRBJ2-7): GAGVSQSPSNKVTEKGKDVELRCDPISGHTALYWYRQSLGQGLEFLIYFQGNSAPDKSGLPSDRFSAERTGGSVSTLTIQRTQQEDSAVYLCASSLERGNYEQYFGPGTRLTVT.

This clone was observed a few times. The read falls 3 residues short of the CDR3 end, and the missing part is taken from the germline J gene. This chain joins TRBV6-2 or TRBV6-3 and TRBJ1-1; tentatively, D is TRBD1 (6 bases). The V and J ends lost 6 bases and 1 base respectively, with 18 bases between them. Germline V lookup: CDR1 MNHEY, CDR2 SVGEGT. There are 16 residues in the CDR3. CDR3 DNA, as far as it was read: TGTGCCAGCAGCCGCTTACAGACAGGAACGAACACTGAA. Translation gives CASSRLQTGTNTE. The entire CDR3 is CASSRLQTGTNTEAFF.

This clone was seen many times. The CDR3 extends 3 residues past the end of the read, so its final part is completed from the germline J gene. The rearrangement links TRBV20-1 to TRBJ2-4, with a tentative D call TRBD2 (5 bases). The germline V gene has CDR1 DFQATT and CDR2 SNEGSKA (reference sequence). Trimming pared 4 bases from V and 2 bases from J, leaving 9 bases between. There are 13 residues in the CDR3. The CDR3 protein is CSATGSPKNIQYF. The DNA read from the CDR3 is TGCAGTGCTACGGGGAGCCCCAAAAACATT.

Comments on this clone: The read comes to an end 3 residues before the CDR3 does, leaving the germline J gene to fill in the end. This chain uses TRBV30 with TRBJ1-1, with D possibly matching TRBD1 (5 bases). V was trimmed by 3 bases and J by 2 bases, leaving 13 bases between them. Germline-derived CDR1 and CDR2 are GTSNPN and SVGIG (reference sequence). The CDR3 is 14 residues long. The part of the CDR3 DNA that was read is TGTGCCTGGAGACACCAGGGAGCAAACACTGAA. It translates to CAWRHQGANTE. The entire CDR3 reads CAWRHQGANTEAFF.

This clone came up many times. The read ends 3 residues early relative to the CDR3; the germline J gene fills the gap. This rearrangement joins TRBV5-1 to TRBJ1-3; D is uncertain. V lost 0 bases and J 2 bases, leaving 9 bases between the germline ends. This CDR3 region has 15 residues. Germline CDR1 SGHRS, CDR2 YFSETQ. The sequenced CDR3 bases are TGCGCCAGCAGCTTGGTAGGGCAGGCTGGAAACACC. As protein: CASSLVGQAGNT. The whole CDR3 sequence is CASSLVGQAGNTIYF.

This clone was seen at least ten times. The sequence runs out 3 residues before the end of the CDR3; the remainder is reconstructed from the germline J gene. The rearrangement uses TRBV20-1 and TRBJ1-2; a possible D gene is TRBD1 (6 bases). Trimming left V 4 bases short and J 5 bases short, with 14 bases between. The CDR3 length is 13 residues. Germline loops: CDR1 DFQATT, CDR2 SNEGSKA (reference sequence). The covered CDR3 bases are TGCAGTGCTATCCGGACAGAAGGTTATGGC. Its protein product is CSAIRTEGYG. The CDR3 in its entirety is CSAIRTEGYGYTF.